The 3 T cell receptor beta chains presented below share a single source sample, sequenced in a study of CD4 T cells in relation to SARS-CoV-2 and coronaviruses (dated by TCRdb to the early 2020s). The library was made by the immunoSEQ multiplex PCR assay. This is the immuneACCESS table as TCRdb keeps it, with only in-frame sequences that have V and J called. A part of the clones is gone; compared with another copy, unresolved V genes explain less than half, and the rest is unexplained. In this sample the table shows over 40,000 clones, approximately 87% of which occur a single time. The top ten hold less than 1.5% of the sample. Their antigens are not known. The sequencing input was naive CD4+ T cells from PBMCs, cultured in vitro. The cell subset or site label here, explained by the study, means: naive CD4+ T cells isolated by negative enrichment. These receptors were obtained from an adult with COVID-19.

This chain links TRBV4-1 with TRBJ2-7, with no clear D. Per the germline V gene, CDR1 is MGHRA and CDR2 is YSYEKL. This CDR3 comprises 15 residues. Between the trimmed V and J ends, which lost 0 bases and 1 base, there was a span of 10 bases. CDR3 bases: TGCGCCAGCAGCCAAGAGTCCGGCCGATCCTACGAGCAGTACTTC. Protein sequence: CASSQESGRSYEQYF.

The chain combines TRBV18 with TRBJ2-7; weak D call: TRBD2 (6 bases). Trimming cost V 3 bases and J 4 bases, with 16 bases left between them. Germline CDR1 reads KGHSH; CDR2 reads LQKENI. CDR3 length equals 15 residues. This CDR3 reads CASSPPSGSRYEQYF. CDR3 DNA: TGTGCCAGCTCACCCCCTTCCGGGAGCCGTTACGAGCAGTACTTC.

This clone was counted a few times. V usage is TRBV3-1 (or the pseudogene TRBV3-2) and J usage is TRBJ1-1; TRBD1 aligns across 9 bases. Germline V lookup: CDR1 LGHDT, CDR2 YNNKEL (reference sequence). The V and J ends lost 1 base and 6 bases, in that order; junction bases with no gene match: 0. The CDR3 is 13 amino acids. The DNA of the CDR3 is TGTGCCAGCAGCCAAGGGGACAGGGCTGAAGCTTTCTTT. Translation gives CASSQGDRAEAFF.